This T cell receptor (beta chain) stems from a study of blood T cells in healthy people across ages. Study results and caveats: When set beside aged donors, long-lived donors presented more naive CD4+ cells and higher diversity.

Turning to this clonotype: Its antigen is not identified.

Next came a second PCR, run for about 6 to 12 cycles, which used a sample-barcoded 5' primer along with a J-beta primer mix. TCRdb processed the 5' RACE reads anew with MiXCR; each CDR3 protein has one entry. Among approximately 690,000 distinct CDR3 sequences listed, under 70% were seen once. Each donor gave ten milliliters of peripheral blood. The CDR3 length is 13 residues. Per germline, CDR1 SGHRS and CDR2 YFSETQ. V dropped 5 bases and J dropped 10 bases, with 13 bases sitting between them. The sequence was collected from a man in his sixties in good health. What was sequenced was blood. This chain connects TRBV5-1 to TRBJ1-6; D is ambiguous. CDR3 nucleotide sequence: TGCGCCAGCAGAAATGGGCAAGGCTCACCCCTCCACTTT. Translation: CASRNGQGSPLHF.